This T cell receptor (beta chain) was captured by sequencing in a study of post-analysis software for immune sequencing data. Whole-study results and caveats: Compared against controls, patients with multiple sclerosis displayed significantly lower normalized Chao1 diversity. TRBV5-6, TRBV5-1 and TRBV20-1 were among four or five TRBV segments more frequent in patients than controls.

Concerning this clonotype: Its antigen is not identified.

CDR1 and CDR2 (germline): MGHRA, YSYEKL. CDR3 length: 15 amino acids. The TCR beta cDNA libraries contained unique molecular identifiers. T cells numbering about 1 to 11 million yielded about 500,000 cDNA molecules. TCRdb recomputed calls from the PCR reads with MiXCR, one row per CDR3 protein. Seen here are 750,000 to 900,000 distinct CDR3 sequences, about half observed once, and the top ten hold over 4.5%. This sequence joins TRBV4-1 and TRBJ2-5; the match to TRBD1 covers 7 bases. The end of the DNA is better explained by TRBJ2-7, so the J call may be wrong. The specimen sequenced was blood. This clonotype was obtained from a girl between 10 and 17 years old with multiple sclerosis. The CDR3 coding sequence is TGCGCCAGCAGCCAAGGTACAGGGGACCGCTACGAGCAGTACTTC. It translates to CASSQGTGDRYEQYF.